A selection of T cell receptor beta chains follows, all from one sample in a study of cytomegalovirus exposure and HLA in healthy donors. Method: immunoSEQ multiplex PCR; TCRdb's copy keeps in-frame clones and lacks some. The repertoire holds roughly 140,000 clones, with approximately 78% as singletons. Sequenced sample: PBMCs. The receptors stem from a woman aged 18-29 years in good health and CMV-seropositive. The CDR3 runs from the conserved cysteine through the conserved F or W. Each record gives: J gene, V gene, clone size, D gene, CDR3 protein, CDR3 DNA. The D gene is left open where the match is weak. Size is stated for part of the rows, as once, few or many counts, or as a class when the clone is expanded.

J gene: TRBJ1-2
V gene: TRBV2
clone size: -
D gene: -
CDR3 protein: CASSVQGMEGYTF
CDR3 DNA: TGTGCCAGCAGTGTCCAGGGGATGGAAGGCTACACCTTC

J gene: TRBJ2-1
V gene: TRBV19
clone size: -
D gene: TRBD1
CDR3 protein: CASRGTANWVEQFF
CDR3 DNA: TGTGCCAGTAGGGGGACAGCCAACTGGGTGGAGCAGTTCTTC

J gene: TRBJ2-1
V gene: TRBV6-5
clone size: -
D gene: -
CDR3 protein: CASSYGANHEQFF
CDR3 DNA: TGTGCCAGCAGTTACGGGGCAAACCATGAGCAGTTCTTC

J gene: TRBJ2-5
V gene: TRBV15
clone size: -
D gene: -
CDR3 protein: CATSRRPRGASQSVTQYF
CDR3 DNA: TGTGCCACCAGCAGACGACCCCGCGGGGCTAGTCAGAGTGTGACCCAGTACTTC

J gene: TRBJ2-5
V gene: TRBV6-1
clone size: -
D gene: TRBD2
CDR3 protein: CASRGNGTSRETQYF
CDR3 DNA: TGTGCCAGCAGAGGAAATGGGACTAGTCGAGAGACCCAGTACTTC

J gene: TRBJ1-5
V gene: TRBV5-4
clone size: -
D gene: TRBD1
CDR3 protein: CASSPRDRVYSNQPQHF
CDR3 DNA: TGTGCCAGCAGCCCCCGAGACAGGGTTTATAGCAATCAGCCCCAGCATTTT

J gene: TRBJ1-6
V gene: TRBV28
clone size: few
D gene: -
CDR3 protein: CASSLRTPLHF
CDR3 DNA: TGTGCCAGCAGTTTGAGGACACCCCTCCACTTT

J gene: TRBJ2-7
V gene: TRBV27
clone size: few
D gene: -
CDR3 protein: CASSLSMRPPQSSYEQYF
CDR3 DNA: TGTGCCAGCAGTTTATCGATGCGTCCGCCCCAAAGCTCCTACGAGCAGTACTTC

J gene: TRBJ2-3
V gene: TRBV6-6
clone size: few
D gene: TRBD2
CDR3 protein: CASKGGGEAYTQYF
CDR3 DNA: TGTGCCAGCAAAGGTGGGGGGGAGGCATATACGCAGTATTTT

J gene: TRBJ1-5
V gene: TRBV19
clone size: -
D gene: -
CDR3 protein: CATSTGWEKPQHF
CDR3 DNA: TGTGCCACCTCGACTGGGTGGGAGAAGCCCCAGCATTTT

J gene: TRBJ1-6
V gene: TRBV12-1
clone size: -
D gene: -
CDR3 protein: CASSKTLRTGQYNSPLHF
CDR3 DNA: TGTGCCAGCAGCAAAACTCTCAGGACAGGGCAATATAATTCACCCCTCCACTTT

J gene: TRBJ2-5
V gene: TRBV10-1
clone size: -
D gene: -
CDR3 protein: CASSESRQQETQYF
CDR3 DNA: TGCGCCAGCAGTGAGTCGAGGCAGCAAGAGACCCAGTACTTC

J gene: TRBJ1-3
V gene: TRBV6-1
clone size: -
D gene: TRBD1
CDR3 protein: CASRRTGSNTIYF
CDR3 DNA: TGTGCCAGCAGACGGACAGGGAGTAACACCATATATTTT

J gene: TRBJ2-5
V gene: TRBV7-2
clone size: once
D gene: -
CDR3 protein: CASSLLAGLLETQYF
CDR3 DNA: TGTGCCAGCAGCCTCCTGGCGGGATTGTTGGAGACCCAGTACTTC

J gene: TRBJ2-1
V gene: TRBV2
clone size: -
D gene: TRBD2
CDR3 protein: CASSPRGGGGNEQFF
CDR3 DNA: TGTGCCAGCAGTCCCCGGGGGGGCGGGGGAAATGAGCAGTTCTTC

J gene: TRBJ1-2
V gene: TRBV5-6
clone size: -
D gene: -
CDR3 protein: CASSLAFAGVGYGYTF
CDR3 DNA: TGTGCCAGCAGCTTGGCATTCGCAGGGGTGGGCTATGGCTACACCTTC

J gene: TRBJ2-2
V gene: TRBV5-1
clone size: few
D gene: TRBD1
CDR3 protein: CASSLLRTGDTGELFF
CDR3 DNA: TGCGCCAGCAGCTTGCTAAGGACAGGGGACACCGGGGAGCTGTTTTTT

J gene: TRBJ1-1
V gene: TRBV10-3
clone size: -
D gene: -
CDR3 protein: CAISESGLGGTEAFF
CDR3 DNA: TGTGCCATCAGTGAATCGGGGCTGGGGGGCACTGAAGCTTTCTTT

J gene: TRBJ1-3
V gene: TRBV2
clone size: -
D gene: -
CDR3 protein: CASKSHSGNTIYF
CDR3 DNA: TGTGCCAGCAAATCCCACTCTGGAAACACCATATATTTT

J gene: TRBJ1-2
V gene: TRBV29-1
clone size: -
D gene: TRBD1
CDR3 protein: CSVELDRGGYGYTF
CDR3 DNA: TGCAGCGTTGAGCTTGACAGGGGTGGGTATGGCTACACCTTC

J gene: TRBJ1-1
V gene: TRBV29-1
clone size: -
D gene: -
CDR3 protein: CSVMRGLTTEAFF
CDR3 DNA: TGCAGCGTAATGAGGGGGTTAACCACTGAAGCTTTCTTT

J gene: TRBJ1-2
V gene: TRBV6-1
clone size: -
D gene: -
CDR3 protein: CATEPYGYTF
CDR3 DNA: TGTGCCACGGAGCCATATGGCTACACCTTC

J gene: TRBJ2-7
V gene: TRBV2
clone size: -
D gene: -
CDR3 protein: CASSLTRGRLEQYF
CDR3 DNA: TGTGCCAGCAGTTTAACCAGGGGGAGGCTGGAGCAGTACTTC

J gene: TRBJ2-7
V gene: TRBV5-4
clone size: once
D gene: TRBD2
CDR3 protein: CASSLLAGPYEQYF
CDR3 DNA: TGTGCCAGCAGCTTACTAGCGGGACCCTACGAGCAGTACTTC

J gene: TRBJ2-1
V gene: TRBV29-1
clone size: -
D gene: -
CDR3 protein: CSAGGGRWGGNEQFF
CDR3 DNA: TGCAGCGCTGGGGGGGGCCGGTGGGGGGGCAATGAGCAGTTCTTC

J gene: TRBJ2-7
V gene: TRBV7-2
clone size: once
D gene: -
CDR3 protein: CASSYSGISYGQYF
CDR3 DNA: TGTGCCAGCTCCTACTCAGGGATCTCCTACGGGCAGTACTTC

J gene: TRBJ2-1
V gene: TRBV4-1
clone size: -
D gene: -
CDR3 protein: CASSVEQGPYNEQFF
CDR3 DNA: TGCGCCAGCAGTGTTGAGCAGGGTCCATACAATGAGCAGTTCTTC

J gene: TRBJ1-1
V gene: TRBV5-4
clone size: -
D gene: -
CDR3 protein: CASSPKNTEAFF
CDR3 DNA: TGTGCCAGCAGTCCCAAGAACACTGAAGCTTTCTTT

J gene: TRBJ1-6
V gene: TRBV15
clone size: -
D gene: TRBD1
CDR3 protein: CATSTWTGMNSPLHF
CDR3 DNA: TGTGCCACCAGCACCTGGACAGGGATGAATTCACCCCTCCACTTT

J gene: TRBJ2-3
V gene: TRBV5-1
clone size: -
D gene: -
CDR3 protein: CASSPQKHTDTQYF
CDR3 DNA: TGCGCCAGCAGCCCGCAGAAACACACAGATACGCAGTATTTT

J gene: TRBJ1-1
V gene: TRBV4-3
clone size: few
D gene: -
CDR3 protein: CASSQVMQGEAFF
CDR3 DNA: TGCGCCAGCAGCCAAGTTATGCAGGGTGAAGCTTTCTTT

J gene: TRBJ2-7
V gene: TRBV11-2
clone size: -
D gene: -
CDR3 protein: CASSLWAYEQYF
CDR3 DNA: TGTGCCAGCAGCTTATGGGCGTACGAGCAGTACTTC

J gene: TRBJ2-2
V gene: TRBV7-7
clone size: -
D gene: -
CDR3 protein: CASSWGGAGKNTGELFF
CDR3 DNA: TGTGCCAGCAGCTGGGGGGGGGCAGGGAAGAACACCGGGGAGCTGTTTTTT

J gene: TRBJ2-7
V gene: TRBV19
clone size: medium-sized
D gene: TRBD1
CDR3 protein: CASSGDREKYEQYF
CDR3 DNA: TGTGCCAGTAGTGGGGACAGGGAAAAGTACGAGCAGTACTTC

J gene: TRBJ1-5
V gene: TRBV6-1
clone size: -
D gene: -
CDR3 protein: CASIPGGNQPQHF
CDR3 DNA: TGTGCCAGCATCCCGGGGGGCAATCAGCCCCAGCATTTT

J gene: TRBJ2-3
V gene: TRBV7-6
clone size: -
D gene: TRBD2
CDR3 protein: CASSRSGAPDTQYF
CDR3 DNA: TGTGCCAGCAGCAGAAGCGGGGCCCCAGATACGCAGTATTTT

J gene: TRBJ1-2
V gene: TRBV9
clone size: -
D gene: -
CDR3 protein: CASSVAPDSNYGYTF
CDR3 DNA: TGTGCCAGCAGCGTAGCTCCGGACAGTAACTATGGCTACACCTTC

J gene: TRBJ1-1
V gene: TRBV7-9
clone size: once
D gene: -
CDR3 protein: CASSLLGGGEAFF
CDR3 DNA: TGTGCCAGCAGCCTATTGGGAGGCGGTGAAGCTTTCTTT

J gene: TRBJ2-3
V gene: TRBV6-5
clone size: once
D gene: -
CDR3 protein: CASSYSSGGPVGAQYF
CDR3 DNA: TGTGCCAGCAGTTACTCGTCCGGGGGGCCTGTCGGCGCGCAGTATTTT

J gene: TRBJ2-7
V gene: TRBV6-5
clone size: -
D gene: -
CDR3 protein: CASSYSRVTSYEQYF
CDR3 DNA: TGTGCCAGCAGTTACTCTCGGGTCACCTCCTACGAGCAGTACTTC

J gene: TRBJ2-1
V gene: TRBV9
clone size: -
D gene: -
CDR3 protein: CASSSTPPYNEQFF
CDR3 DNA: TGTGCCAGCAGTTCCACACCCCCCTACAATGAGCAGTTCTTC

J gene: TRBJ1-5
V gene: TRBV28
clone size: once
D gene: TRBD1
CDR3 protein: CASSPGTGDNQPQHF
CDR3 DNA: TGTGCCAGCAGCCCCGGGACAGGGGACAATCAGCCCCAGCATTTT

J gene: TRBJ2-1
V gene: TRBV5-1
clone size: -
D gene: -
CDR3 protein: CASSFRPPVGPSYNEQFF
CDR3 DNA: TGCGCCAGCAGCTTTCGGCCCCCGGTGGGCCCTTCCTACAATGAGCAGTTCTTC

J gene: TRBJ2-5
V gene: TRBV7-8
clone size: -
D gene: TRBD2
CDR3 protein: CASSLRLTSKETQYF
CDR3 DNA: TGTGCCAGCAGCTTACGATTGACTAGCAAGGAGACCCAGTACTTC

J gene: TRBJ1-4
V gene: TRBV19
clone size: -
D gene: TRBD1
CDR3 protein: CASSISTGATNEKLFF
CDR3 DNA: TGTGCCAGTAGTATCTCTACAGGGGCTACTAATGAAAAACTGTTTTTT

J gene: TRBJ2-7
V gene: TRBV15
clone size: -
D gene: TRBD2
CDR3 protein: CATSGPDGLVADEQYF
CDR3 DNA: TGTGCCACCAGCGGCCCCGACGGACTAGTTGCCGACGAGCAGTACTTC

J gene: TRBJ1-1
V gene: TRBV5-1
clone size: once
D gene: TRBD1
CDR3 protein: CASSQGAQTEAFF
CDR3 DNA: TGCGCCAGCTCACAGGGGGCGCAGACTGAAGCTTTCTTT

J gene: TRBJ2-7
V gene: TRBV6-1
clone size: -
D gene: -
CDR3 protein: CASTIRGEQYF
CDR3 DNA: TGTGCCAGCACCATTAGGGGGGAGCAGTACTTC

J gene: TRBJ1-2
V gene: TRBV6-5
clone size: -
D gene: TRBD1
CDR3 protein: CASSRQGTDYGYTF
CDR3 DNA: TGTGCCAGCAGCCGACAGGGGACTGACTATGGCTACACCTTC

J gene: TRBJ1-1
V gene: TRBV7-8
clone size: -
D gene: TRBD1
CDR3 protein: CASSDRQGSTEAFF
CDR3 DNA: TGTGCCAGCAGCGACCGACAGGGAAGCACTGAAGCTTTCTTT

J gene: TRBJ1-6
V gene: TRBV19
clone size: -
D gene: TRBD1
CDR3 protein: CASSMVTGYNSPLHF
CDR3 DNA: TGTGCCAGTAGTATGGTGACAGGGTATAATTCACCCCTCCACTTT

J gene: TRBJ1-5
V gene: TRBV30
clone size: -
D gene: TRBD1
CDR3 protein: CAWSVNRGGFGNQPQHF
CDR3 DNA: TGTGCCTGGAGTGTAAACAGGGGAGGTTTTGGCAATCAGCCCCAGCATTTT

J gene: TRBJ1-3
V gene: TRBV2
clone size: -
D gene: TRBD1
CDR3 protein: CASSGPYRGLPGNTIYF
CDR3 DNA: TGTGCCAGCAGCGGGCCGTACAGGGGTCTCCCTGGAAACACCATATATTTT

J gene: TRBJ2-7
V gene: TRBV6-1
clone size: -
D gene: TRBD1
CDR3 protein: CASIPGTGGVGQYF
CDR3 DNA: TGTGCCAGCATCCCCGGGACAGGGGGCGTCGGGCAGTACTTC

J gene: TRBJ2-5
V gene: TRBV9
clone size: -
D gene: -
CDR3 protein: CASSPGGLYQETQYF
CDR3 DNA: TGTGCCAGCAGCCCAGGAGGCTTGTACCAAGAGACCCAGTACTTC